Listed here are 20 T cell receptor beta chains from one sample, sequenced in a study of control samples from healthy donors and cancer patients. TCRdb keeps only in-frame clones here, not all; method: immunoSEQ multiplex PCR. Seen here are some 130,000 clones, about 94% observed once, and the top ten hold approximately 4%. Sequencing was carried out using blood. The receptors shown here come from a man younger than 40 in good health.

This chain uses TRBV28 with TRBJ1-1, with D possibly being TRBD1 (5 bases). The germline V gene encodes CDR1 MDHEN and CDR2 SYDVKM. V shed 6 bases and J shed 0 bases, with 17 bases lying between them. CDR3 size: 16 residues. The CDR3 spells CASRESRRGVNTEAFF. As DNA, the CDR3 is TGTGCCAGCAGGGAATCTCGGAGAGGGGTGAACACTGAAGCTTTCTTT.

This sequence joins TRBV4-3 and TRBJ1-2; D might be TRBD1 (5 bases). V was clipped by 2 bases and J by 8 bases, with 15 bases between them. Germline V lookup: CDR1 LGHNA, CDR2 YSLEER. The CDR3 covers 14 residues. The CDR3 DNA sequence: TGCGCCAGCAGCCAACGCTCGACAGTACGAGGCTACACCTTC. It translates to CASSQRSTVRGYTF.

CDR3 protein: CASSLFYNTEAFF. CDR3 DNA sequence: TGTGCCAGCAGCTTATTTTACAACACTGAAGCTTTCTTT. The rearrangement uses TRBV7-9 and TRBJ1-1; D gene uncertain. The CDR3 is made up of 13 amino acids. V was cut by 2 bases and J by 2 bases, with 6 bases left in between. Germline CDR1 reads SEHNR; CDR2 reads FQNEAQ (reference sequence).

The chain uses TRBV24-1 and TRBJ2-3, with 9 bases lining up with TRBD2. There are 17 residues in the CDR3. V trimming: 4 bases; J trimming: 1 base; junction bases outside the gene matches: 8. Germline CDR1 and CDR2: KGHDR and SFDVKD. CDR3 DNA sequence: TGTGCCACCAGTGAGACCCCTGTAGCGGGGGGCACAGATACGCAGTATTTT. As protein: CATSETPVAGGTDTQYF.

The CDR3: CASSYATGADTEAFF. The CDR3 DNA follows: TGTGCCAGCAGTTACGCGACAGGGGCGGACACTGAAGCTTTCTTT. The chain recombines TRBV6-2 or TRBV6-3 with TRBJ1-1, with 8 bases that match TRBD1. The junction had 5 bases not matched to a gene; V was cut back by 2 bases and J by 3 bases. The length of the CDR3 is 15 residues. In germline, CDR1 is MNHEY, CDR2 SVGEGT.

This chain links TRBV19 with TRBJ1-1; a possible D gene is TRBD1 (5 bases). This CDR3 comprises 13 residues. CDR1 is LNHDA, CDR2 SQIVND, per germline (reference sequence). Trimming removed 7 bases at V and 4 bases at J, with 13 bases between. CDR3 DNA: TGTGCCAGTAAACTAGGGGTAGGCACTGAAGCTTTCTTT. This gives the protein CASKLGVGTEAFF.

V usage is TRBV27 and J usage is TRBJ1-5, with D unclear. With 5 bases removed from V and 0 bases from J, the gap between germline ends came to 5 bases. Germline V gene sequence: CDR1 MNHEY, CDR2 SMNVEV (reference sequence). The CDR3 has 13 residues. In nucleotides, the CDR3 is TGTGCCAGCAGTCTTGATAGCAATCAGCCCCAGCATTTT. This codes for CASSLDSNQPQHF.

The chain is built from TRBV3-1 (or the pseudogene TRBV3-2) and TRBJ2-1; 7 bases map to TRBD1. This CDR3 region has 15 residues. Germline CDR1 LGHDT, CDR2 YNNKEL (reference sequence). With V trimmed by 1 base and J by 4 bases, 4 bases remained unmatched. The DNA for the CDR3 is TGTGCCAGCAGCCAAGGGCCAGGGGGATACAATGAGCAGTTCTTC. This sequence encodes CASSQGPGGYNEQFF.

V usage is TRBV21-1 and J usage is TRBJ1-2; no DNA check was done on the table's D call, TRBD1. TRBV21-1 is an annotated pseudogene. There are 15 residues in the CDR3. The chain's CDR3 is CASSKGAETGVGYTF. The CDR3 nucleotides are TGTGCCAGCAGCAAAGGAGCAGAGACAGGGGTGGGCTACACCTTC.

This chain uses TRBV14 with TRBJ1-1, with 9 bases that match TRBD1. From germline, CDR1 is SGHDN and CDR2 FVKESK. Trimming cost V 6 bases and J 1 base; bases outside gene matches: 0. The CDR3 loop spans 13 amino acids. CDR3: CASRDRGNTEAFF. CDR3 nucleotide sequence: TGTGCCAGCAGGGACAGGGGGAACACTGAAGCTTTCTTT. The entire variable domain, with the rest obtained from reference TRBV14 and TRBJ1-1, is as follows: EAGVTQFPSHSVIEKGQTVTLRCDPISGHDNLYWYRRVMGKEIKFLLHFVKESKQDESGMPNNRFLAERTGGTYSTLKVQPAELEDSGVYFCASRDRGNTEAFFGQGTRLTVV.

The rearrangement uses TRBV10-3 and TRBJ1-2, with no clear D. The CDR3 has 13 amino acids. Germline loops: CDR1 ENHRY, CDR2 SYGVKD. V gave up 2 bases and J gave up 2 bases, with 6 bases separating them. The CDR3 sequence is CAISEKENYGYTF. The CDR3 DNA reads TGTGCCATCAGTGAGAAAGAGAACTATGGCTACACCTTC.

This rearrangement joins TRBV19 to TRBJ1-5, with 7 nucleotides matching TRBD1. CDR3 length equals 13 residues. Trimming cost V 5 bases and J 7 bases; bases outside gene matches: 5. Germline assignment: CDR1 LNHDA and CDR2 SQIVND (reference sequence). The DNA of the CDR3 is TGTGCCAGTAGTGCGGACAGGCCACAGCCCCAGCATTTT. The encoded protein is CASSADRPQPQHF.

The chain carries TRBV7-9 and TRBJ1-1; 7 nucleotides agree with TRBD1. The CDR3 spans 13 residues. Germline CDR1 SEHNR, CDR2 FQNEAQ (reference sequence). The J segment lost 7 bases and the V segment lost 4 bases, leaving 6 bases of the junction unmatched. Here the CDR3 DNA reads TGTGCCAGCAGCTCCGGGACAGATTTTGAAGCTTTCTTT. Translation gives CASSSGTDFEAFF.

The chain links TRBV10-3 to TRBJ2-5; no clear D gene. CDR1 and CDR2 from the germline V gene are ENHRY and SYGVKD. The CDR3 length is 13 residues. Trimming removed 3 bases at V and 2 bases at J, with 7 bases between. CDR3 DNA: TGTGCCATCAGTGACCTGGGACAAGAGACCCAGTACTTC. Amino acid sequence: CAISDLGQETQYF.

The chain recombines TRBV30 with TRBJ1-1; D is unresolved. V was trimmed by 4 bases and J by 1 base, leaving 7 bases between them. CDR3 length: 12 amino acids. From germline, CDR1 is GTSNPN and CDR2 SVGIG (reference sequence). This chain's CDR3 is CAWTLGNTEAFF. The CDR3 DNA reads as TGTGCCTGGACATTGGGGAACACTGAAGCTTTCTTT. The variable domain in full, with the rest retrieved from reference TRBV30 and TRBJ1-1, is SQTIHQWPATLVQPVGSPLSLECTVEGTSNPNLYWYRQAAGRGLQLLFYSVGIGQISSEVPQNLSASRPQDRQFILSSKKLLLSDSGFYLCAWTLGNTEAFFGQGTRLTVV.

Of note for this clone: Additional DNA sequences in this sample encode the identical CDR3. This rearrangement joins TRBV6-5 to TRBJ1-3; maybe TRBD1 (6 bases). Germline V gives CDR1 MNHEY, CDR2 SVGAGI. This CDR3 contains 15 residues. V was cut by 5 bases and J by 0 bases, with 11 bases left in between. Here the CDR3 DNA reads TGTGCCAGCAGTAGTGACAGGTACTCTGGAAACACCATATATTTT. Translating it yields CASSSDRYSGNTIYF.

The chain employs TRBV18 and TRBJ2-7; D is uncertain. The CDR3 is made up of 14 amino acids. V lost 2 bases and J lost 2, with 10 bases in between. Germline loops: CDR1 KGHSH, CDR2 LQKENI. The CDR3 loop reads CASSPGRRTYEQYF. CDR3 coding DNA: TGTGCCAGCTCACCAGGCAGGCGTACCTACGAGCAGTACTTC.

The chain recombines TRBV10-3 with TRBJ2-1; 9 positions match TRBD2. The CDR3 is 15 amino acids. CDR1 is ENHRY, CDR2 SYGVKD, per germline. The V gene end was trimmed by 2 bases and the J gene end by 7 bases; junction bases not matched to a gene: 6. Written as DNA, the CDR3 is TGTGCCATCAGTGAGCTACTAGCGGGCGGGAATGAGCAGTTCTTC. It translates to CAISELLAGGNEQFF.

This rearrangement joins TRBV10-2 to TRBJ1-5; no definite D call. Trimming left V 5 bases short and J 3 bases short, with 11 bases between. This CDR3 has 14 amino acids. Germline CDR1 is WSHSY and CDR2 is SAAADI. CDR3 sequence: CASSLGPYNQPQHF. DNA of the CDR3: TGCGCCAGCAGTCTGGGCCCTTACAATCAGCCCCAGCATTTT.

J is TRBJ1-2 and V is TRBV30; possible D gene TRBD1, 5 bases. Germline V CDR1 and CDR2: GTSNPN, SVGIG (reference sequence). There are 14 residues in the CDR3. Trimming took off 5 bases at V and 0 bases at J, with 13 bases between the two ends. The CDR3: CAWGSLGANYGYTF. In DNA, the CDR3 is TGTGCCTGGGGTAGTCTAGGGGCTAACTATGGCTACACCTTC. The full variable domain, in which reference TRBV30 and TRBJ1-2 provide the parts outside the CDR3, is SQTIHQWPATLVQPVGSPLSLECTVEGTSNPNLYWYRQAAGRGLQLLFYSVGIGQISSEVPQNLSASRPQDRQFILSSKKLLLSDSGFYLCAWGSLGANYGYTFGSGTRLTVV.